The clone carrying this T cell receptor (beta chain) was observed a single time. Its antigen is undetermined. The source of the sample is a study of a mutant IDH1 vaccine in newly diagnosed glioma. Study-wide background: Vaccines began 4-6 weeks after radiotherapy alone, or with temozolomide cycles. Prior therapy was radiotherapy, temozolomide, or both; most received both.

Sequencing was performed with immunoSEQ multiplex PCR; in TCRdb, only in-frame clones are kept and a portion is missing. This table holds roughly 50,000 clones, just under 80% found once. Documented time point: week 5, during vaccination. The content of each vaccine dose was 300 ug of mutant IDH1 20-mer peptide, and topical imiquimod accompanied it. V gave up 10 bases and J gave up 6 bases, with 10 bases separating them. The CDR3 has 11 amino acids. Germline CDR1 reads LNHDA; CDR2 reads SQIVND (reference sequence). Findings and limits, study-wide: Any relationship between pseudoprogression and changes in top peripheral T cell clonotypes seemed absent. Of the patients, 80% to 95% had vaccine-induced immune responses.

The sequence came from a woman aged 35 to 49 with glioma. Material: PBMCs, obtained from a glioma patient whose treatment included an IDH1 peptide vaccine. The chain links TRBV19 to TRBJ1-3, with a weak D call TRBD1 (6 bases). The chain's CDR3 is CAIRGQNTIYF. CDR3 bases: TGTGCCATTAGGGGACAAAACACCATATATTTT.